This TCR beta chain was identified in a study of CD8+ T cells in alopecia areata. Study-wide results and limits: Only a single nonresponder existed, so baseline CD8+ expansion links stay unclear. Normal scalp showed lower clonality than lesional scalp, especially alopecia totalis/universalis.

This CDR3 region has 14 residues. Germline lookup yields CDR1 SQVTM and CDR2 ANQGSEA. Trimming stripped 4 bases from V and 4 bases from J, with 15 bases between. Remarks on this clone: Its target is not known.

RNA, once extracted, was reverse transcribed into cDNA for use as the sequencing template. Clones were sequenced by immunoSEQ multiplex PCR, and TCRdb holds only the in-frame ones, with some missing. The sample holds approximately 4,600 clones, 60% seen once. Indicated treatment: oral pan-JAK inhibitor, 5-10 mg twice daily. Samples from alopecia areata patients were lesional scalp punch biopsies and peripheral blood. V is TRBV29-1 and J is TRBJ2-3; D unclear. Material: skin, obtained at approximately week 39, from a patient treated with tofacitinib. The receptor's source is a human donor with alopecia areata. CDR3 sequence (DNA): TGCAGCGTTGTCGGGTCCGGTGGCCCAGATACGCAGTATTTT. Residues: CSVVGSGGPDTQYF.